This T cell receptor (beta chain) was identified during a study of T cell repertoires in cytomegalovirus infection. Using its own MiXCR run on the reads, TCRdb lists one record per CDR3 protein. The sample holds around 210,000 distinct CDR3 sequences; 6% to 8% are singletons and the top ten take about 6.3%. Whole-study findings and limits: HLA-C-restricted CMV clonotypes gave the most frequent clonotype in two of eight donors.

This clonotype was seen many times. Antigen unknown. The source of this sequence is a human donor in good health (CMV status not recorded). Some clones in this sample may be carry-over from other donors' samples. Material: PBMCs.

CDR3 nucleotides: TGCGCCAGCAGTGAGTCCACCAATCAGCCCCAGCATTTT. It is translated as CASSESTNQPQHF. The V gene is TRBV10-2, the J gene TRBJ1-5; no definite D call. The CDR3 loop spans 13 amino acids. Germline loops: CDR1 WSHSY, CDR2 SAAADI. Trimming took off 0 bases at V and 3 bases at J, with 3 bases between the two ends.